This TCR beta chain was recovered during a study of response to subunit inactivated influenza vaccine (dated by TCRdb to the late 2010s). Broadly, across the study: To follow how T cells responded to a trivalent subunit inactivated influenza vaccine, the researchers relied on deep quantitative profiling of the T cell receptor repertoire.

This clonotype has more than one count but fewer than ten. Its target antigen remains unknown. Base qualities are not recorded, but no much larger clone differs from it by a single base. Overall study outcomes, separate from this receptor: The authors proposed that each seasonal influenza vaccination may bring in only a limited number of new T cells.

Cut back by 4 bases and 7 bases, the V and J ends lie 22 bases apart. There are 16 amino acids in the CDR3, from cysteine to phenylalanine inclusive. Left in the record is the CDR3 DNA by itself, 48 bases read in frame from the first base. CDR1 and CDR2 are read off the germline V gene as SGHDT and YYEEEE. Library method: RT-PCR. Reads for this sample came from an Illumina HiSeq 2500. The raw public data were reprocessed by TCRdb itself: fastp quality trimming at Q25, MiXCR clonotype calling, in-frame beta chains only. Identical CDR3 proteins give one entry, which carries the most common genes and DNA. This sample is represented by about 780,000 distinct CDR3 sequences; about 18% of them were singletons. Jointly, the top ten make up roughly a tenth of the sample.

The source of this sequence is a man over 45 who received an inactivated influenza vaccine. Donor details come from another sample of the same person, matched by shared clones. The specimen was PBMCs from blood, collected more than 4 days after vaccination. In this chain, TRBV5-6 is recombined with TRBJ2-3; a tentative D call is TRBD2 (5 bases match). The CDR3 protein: CASSLLRGFNGNTQYF. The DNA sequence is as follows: TGTGCCAGCAGCCTGCTGAGAGGGTTTAACGGTAATACGCAGTATTTT.